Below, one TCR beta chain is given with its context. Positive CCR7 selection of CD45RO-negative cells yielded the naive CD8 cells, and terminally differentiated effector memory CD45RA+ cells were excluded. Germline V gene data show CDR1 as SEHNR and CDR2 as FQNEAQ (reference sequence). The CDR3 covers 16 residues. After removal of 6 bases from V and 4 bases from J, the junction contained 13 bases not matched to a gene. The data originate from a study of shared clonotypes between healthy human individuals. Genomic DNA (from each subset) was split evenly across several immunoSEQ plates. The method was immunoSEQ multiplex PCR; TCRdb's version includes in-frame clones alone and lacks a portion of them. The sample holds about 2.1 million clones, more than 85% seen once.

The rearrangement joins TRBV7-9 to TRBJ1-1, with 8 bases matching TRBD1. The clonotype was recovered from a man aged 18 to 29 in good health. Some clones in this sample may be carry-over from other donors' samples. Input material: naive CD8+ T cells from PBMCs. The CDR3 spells CASSLGQGRGSTEAFF. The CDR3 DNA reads TGTGCCAGCAGTCTAGGACAGGGAAGGGGTAGCACTGAAGCTTTCTTT.